This T cell receptor (beta chain) was captured by sequencing in a study of T cell responses to AZD1222 COVID-19 vaccine. Overall study results and limits: Donors skewed white British and female; clonal diversity was possibly underestimated.

Repertoires were generated with immunoSEQ multiplex PCR, while TCRdb's copy carries only in-frame clones and drops some. The table records 120,000 or so clones, approximately 90% of them present only once. Germline trimming cut 1 base from V and 2 bases from J; bases unmatched to any gene: 3. Per germline, CDR1 SEHNR and CDR2 FQNEAQ (reference sequence). The CDR3 loop spans 15 amino acids. Note on this clone: What it binds is unknown.

The sequenced sample was peripheral blood, obtained on day 0 of MenACWY control vaccination. The source of this sequence is an adult in good health. The genes are TRBV7-9 and TRBJ2-7; 9 positions agree with TRBD1. The DNA of the CDR3 is TGTGCCAGCAGCTTAGAGACAGGGGGGCCCTACGAGCAGTACTTC. Protein product: CASSLETGGPYEQYF.